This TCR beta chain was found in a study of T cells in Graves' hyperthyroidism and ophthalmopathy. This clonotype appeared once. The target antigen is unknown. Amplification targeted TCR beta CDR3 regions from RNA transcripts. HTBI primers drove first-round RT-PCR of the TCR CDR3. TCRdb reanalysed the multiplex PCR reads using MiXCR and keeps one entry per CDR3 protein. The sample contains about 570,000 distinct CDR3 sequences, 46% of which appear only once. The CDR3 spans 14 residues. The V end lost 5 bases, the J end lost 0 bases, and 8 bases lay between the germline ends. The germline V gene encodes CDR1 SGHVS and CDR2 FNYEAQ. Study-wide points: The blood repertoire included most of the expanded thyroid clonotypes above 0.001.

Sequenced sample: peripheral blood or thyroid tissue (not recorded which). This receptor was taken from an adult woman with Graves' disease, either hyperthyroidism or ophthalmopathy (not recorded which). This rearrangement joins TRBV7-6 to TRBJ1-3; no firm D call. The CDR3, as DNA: TGTGCCAGCAGCCGGGATCCCTCTGGAAACACCATATATTTT. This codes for CASSRDPSGNTIYF.